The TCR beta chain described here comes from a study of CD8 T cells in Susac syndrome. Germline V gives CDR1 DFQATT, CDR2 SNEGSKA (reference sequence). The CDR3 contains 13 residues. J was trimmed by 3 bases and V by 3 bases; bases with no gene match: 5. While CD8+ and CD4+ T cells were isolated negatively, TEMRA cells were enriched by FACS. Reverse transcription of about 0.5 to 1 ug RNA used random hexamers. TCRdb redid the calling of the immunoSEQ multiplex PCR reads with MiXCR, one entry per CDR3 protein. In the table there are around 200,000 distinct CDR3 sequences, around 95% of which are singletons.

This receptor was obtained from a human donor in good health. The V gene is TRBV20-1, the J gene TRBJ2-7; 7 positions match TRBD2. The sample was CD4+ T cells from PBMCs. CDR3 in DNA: TGCAGTGCTAGCGTGTCTAGCGGCTACGAGCAGTACTTC. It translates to CSASVSSGYEQYF.